These T cell receptor beta chains were read from a single sample in a study of CD8 T cells in Susac syndrome. TCRdb reprocessed the immunoSEQ multiplex PCR reads via MiXCR and lists one record per CDR3 protein. The sample shows 150,000 or so distinct CDR3 sequences, more than 90% of them seen only once. Sequenced: CD4+ T cells from PBMCs. These receptors originate from a human donor in good health. Each CDR3 is given with its conserved first and last residue. A D gene is named only where the DNA matches it firmly. Expanded clones are given a class, and other clones once, few, many or no size at all.

>TRBV29-1|TRBJ1-2|-|-
TGCAGCGTTGAACAGGGGTCAGGGCGGGGCTACACCTTC
CSVEQGSGRGYTF
>TRBV24-1|TRBJ1-5|-|-
TGTGCCACCAGTGATTCACAGGCTTATCAGCCCCAGCATTTT
CATSDSQAYQPQHF
>TRBV15|TRBJ2-7|-|-
TGTGCCACCAGCAGAGGACAGACCTACGAGCAGTACTTC
CATSRGQTYEQYF
>TRBV29-1|TRBJ2-1|TRBD1|-
TGCAGCGTTGAGTCCGACAGGGGGCTATACAATGAGCAGTTCTTC
CSVESDRGLYNEQFF
>TRBV18|TRBJ1-1|-|-
TGTGCCAGCTCACCAAACAGGGAGAACACTGAAGCTTTCTTT
CASSPNRENTEAFF
>TRBV29-1|TRBJ1-2|TRBD1|-
TGCAGCGTGGGGGACAGGGGGCCCTACACCTTC
CSVGDRGPYTF
>TRBV12-3/TRBV12-4|TRBJ1-5|-|-
TGTGCCAGCAGTGAGATGATGGGCAATCAGCCCCAGCATTTT
CASSEMMGNQPQHF
>TRBV5-1|TRBJ1-1|-|-
TGCGCCAGCAGCTTGACGGGGTCGGCCATGAACACTGAAGCTTTCTTT
CASSLTGSAMNTEAFF
>TRBV7-2|TRBJ2-3|-|-
TGTGCCAGCAGCTCCCCTCCTGGGACCCCAAGACGCCATACGCAGTATTTT
CASSSPPGTPRRHTQYF
>TRBV4-3|TRBJ2-7|TRBD1|-
TGCGCCAGCAGCCAACAGACAGGGGGGGCCTACGAGCAGTACTTC
CASSQQTGGAYEQYF
>TRBV3-1|TRBJ2-3|-|-
TGTGCCAGCAGCCAAGATTCGGTAGCCGGCACAGATACGCAGTATTTT
CASSQDSVAGTDTQYF
>TRBV30|TRBJ1-1|-|-
TGTGCCTGCAGTGTTCAGGGAGGCACTGAAGCTTTCTTT
CACSVQGGTEAFF
>TRBV15|TRBJ2-5|-|-
TGTGCCACCAGCCAACCCTCTGTCGCTAAGACCCAGTACTTC
CATSQPSVAKTQYF
>TRBV29-1|TRBJ2-1|TRBD2|-
TGCAGCGTTGAATGGGACTACCTCGTAGTAAATGAGCAGTTCTTC
CSVEWDYLVVNEQFF
>TRBV12-3/TRBV12-4|TRBJ1-5|-|-
TGTGCCAGCAGTCCAGGGTACAATCAGCCCCAGCATTTT
CASSPGYNQPQHF
>TRBV15|TRBJ1-6|TRBD1|-
TGTGCCACCAGCGGCGGGACAGCTCCCGAGTCACCCCTCCACTTT
CATSGGTAPESPLHF
>TRBV7-8|TRBJ2-7|TRBD2|-
TGTGCCAGCAGCCTAGAGGGGCTACTAGCGGGGGCCCTATACGAGCAGTACTTC
CASSLEGLLAGALYEQYF
>TRBV3-1|TRBJ2-7|-|-
TGTGCCAGCAGCCAGGCAGAGTACGAGCAGTACTTC
CASSQAEYEQYF
>TRBV6-2/TRBV6-3|TRBJ1-1|-|-
TGTGCCAGCAGTTACGGGAGGGGGACTGAAGCTTTCTTT
CASSYGRGTEAFF
>TRBV20-1|TRBJ1-6|-|-
TGCAGTGCTAGCGTAGGGCACCCAAATTCACCCCTCCACTTT
CSASVGHPNSPLHF
>TRBV18|TRBJ1-5|TRBD1|-
TGTGCCAGCTCAGCCGGGACAGGGTCACACCAGCCCCAGCATTTT
CASSAGTGSHQPQHF
>TRBV20-1|TRBJ1-5|TRBD1|-
TGCAGTGCTATCAAGGGGGCTGGGGATCAGCCCCAGCATTTT
CSAIKGAGDQPQHF
>TRBV10-3|TRBJ2-3|TRBD2|-
TGTGCCATCAGTGGGGGACTAGCGGGGGCCGATACGCAGTATTTT
CAISGGLAGADTQYF
>TRBV10-3|TRBJ2-1|-|-
TGTGCCATCAGTGAGACCAGGGAGGTCAATGAGCAGTTCTTC
CAISETREVNEQFF
>TRBV9|TRBJ2-1|TRBD1|-
TGTGCCAGCAGCGTCCAGGGACAGGAGGGGCACAATGAGCAGTTCTTC
CASSVQGQEGHNEQFF
>TRBV29-1|TRBJ2-5|TRBD2|-
TGCAGCGTTCAGCGGGGGGACGAGACCCAGTACTTC
CSVQRGDETQYF
>TRBV29-1|TRBJ1-1|-|-
TGCAGCGTTGTGAGTGGCCCAGCTTTCTTT
CSVVSGPAFF
>TRBV20-1|TRBJ1-2|TRBD1|-
TGCAGTGCTACGGACAGGGCTAACTATGGCTACACCTTC
CSATDRANYGYTF
>TRBV7-2|TRBJ1-4|-|-
TGTGCCAGCAGCACGGGGGCAAGGGGTGAAAAACTGTTTTTT
CASSTGARGEKLFF
>TRBV12-3/TRBV12-4|TRBJ2-3|-|-
TGTGCCAGCAGTTTTAAAGTTACGCAGTATTTT
CASSFKVTQYF
>TRBV7-2|TRBJ1-1|-|-
TGTGCCAGCAGCTTTAGAGGGATGCCAGCTGAAGCTTTCTTT
CASSFRGMPAEAFF
>TRBV30|TRBJ1-5|-|-
TGTGCCTGGGACCGGGACTACAATCAGCCCCAGCATTTT
CAWDRDYNQPQHF
>TRBV29-1|TRBJ1-1|-|-
TGCTCTGTAGGACGGATGAACACTGAAGCTTTCTTT
CSVGRMNTEAFF
>TRBV15|TRBJ2-3|-|-
TGTGCCACCAGCAGAGGGGGCTTCTTAGATACGCAGTATTTT
CATSRGGFLDTQYF
>TRBV23-1|TRBJ1-1|-|once
TGCGCCAGCAGTCAAACCCCCTCGGGGACGAACACTGAAGCTTTCTTT
CASSQTPSGTNTEAFF
>TRBV12-3/TRBV12-4|TRBJ1-1|-|-
TGTGCCAGCAGAAACAGGATTGAAGCTTTCTTT
CASRNRIEAFF
>TRBV15|TRBJ2-2|TRBD2|-
TGTGCCACCAGCAGAGTGGCCCTAGCGGGGGCCCCGGGGGAGCTGTTTTTT
CATSRVALAGAPGELFF
>TRBV5-1|TRBJ2-1|-|-
TGCGCCAGCAGCTTCCGACTAGCCTACAATGAGCAGTTCTTC
CASSFRLAYNEQFF
>TRBV29-1|TRBJ1-1|-|-
TGCAGCGTTGCAGGGCGTAGGACTGAAGCTTTCTTT
CSVAGRRTEAFF
>TRBV9|TRBJ2-7|-|once
TGTGCCAGCAGCGTAGGCCAGGGGACCTACGAGCAGTACTTC
CASSVGQGTYEQYF
>TRBV20-1|TRBJ1-1|-|-
TGCAGTGCTAGAGGTGGGATGAACACTGAAGCTTTCTTT
CSARGGMNTEAFF
>TRBV20-1|TRBJ2-2|-|once
TGCAGTGCTAGAGTTGAGGGGCGCATGAACACCGGGGAGCTGTTTTTT
CSARVEGRMNTGELFF
>TRBV20-1|TRBJ2-3|TRBD1|-
TGCAGTGCTAGAGAGATGCTAGGACAGGGCCCAGATACGCAGTATTTT
CSAREMLGQGPDTQYF
>TRBV5-1|TRBJ2-7|-|-
TGCGCCAGCAGCTTAACGGACAGCTCCTACGAGCAGTACTTC
CASSLTDSSYEQYF
>TRBV25-1|TRBJ2-3|-|-
TGTGCCAGCAGTCCACTGACGGGGGGCACAGATACGCAGTATTTT
CASSPLTGGTDTQYF
>TRBV29-1|TRBJ1-4|TRBD1|-
TGCAGCGTTACGACAGGGGCTAATGAAAAACTGTTTTTT
CSVTTGANEKLFF